This passage covers 3 T cell receptor beta chains from one sample sequenced in a study of CD4 T cells in relation to SARS-CoV-2 and coronaviruses. Profiled with immunoSEQ multiplex PCR; TCRdb holds only in-frame clones, not every one. The sample gives 35,000 to 45,000 clones, roughly 88% of which show up once; roughly a tenth is in the top ten. The sample taken for sequencing was memory CD4+ T cells from PBMCs. These receptors were taken from an adult with COVID-19.

The rearrangement links TRBV7-9 to TRBJ2-5; 9 nucleotides agree with TRBD1. The CDR3 is 14 residues long. The germline CDR1 and CDR2 sequences are SEHNR and FQNEAQ (reference sequence). V shed 4 bases and J 3 bases; nucleotides not matched to a gene: 3. Here the CDR3 DNA reads TGTGCCAGCAGCTCTGGGACAGGGAAAGAGACCCAGTACTTC. As protein: CASSSGTGKETQYF.

The V and J genes are TRBV6-4 and TRBJ1-2; 10 nucleotides align to TRBD1. Germline V gene lookup returns CDR1 MRHNA and CDR2 SNTAGT. CDR3 length: 15 residues. V gave up 6 bases and J gave up 5 bases; unmatched junction bases: 9. The CDR3 DNA follows: TGTGCCAGCAGAGTCACGGGACAGGGGTTATATGGCTACACCTTC. Its protein product is CASRVTGQGLYGYTF.

The chain uses TRBV5-1 and TRBJ2-7; TRBD1 aligns across 9 bases. The germline V gene encodes CDR1 SGHRS and CDR2 YFSETQ. V lost 0 bases, J lost 6 bases, and 4 bases stayed unmatched. This CDR3 contains 14 residues. CDR3 sequence reads: CASSLGQGVTEQYF. Written as DNA, the CDR3 is TGCGCCAGCAGCTTGGGACAGGGGGTAACCGAGCAGTACTTC.